A single sample gave rise to the 12 T cell receptor beta chains below, sequenced in a study of cytomegalovirus exposure and HLA in healthy donors. In the PCR, 60 Vbeta and 13 Jbeta primers were used. TCRdb's copy holds only in-frame clones and misses some; the assay was immunoSEQ multiplex PCR. The sample carries about 200,000 clones, roughly 85% recorded once. Sequenced: PBMCs. These receptors all stem from a woman aged 45-59 years in good health and CMV-seronegative.

J is TRBJ2-2 and V is TRBV7-9; D is possibly TRBD1 (6 bases). The V and J ends lost 2 bases and 0 bases respectively, with 7 bases between them. Per germline, CDR1 SEHNR and CDR2 FQNEAQ (reference sequence). This CDR3 is 15 amino acids long. CDR3 in amino acids: CASSLTGSNTGELFF. The CDR3 DNA sequence: TGTGCCAGCAGCTTAACAGGGTCGAACACCGGGGAGCTGTTTTTT.

The J gene is TRBJ2-7, the V gene TRBV4-2, with 7 nucleotides matching TRBD1. Per germline, CDR1 LGHNA and CDR2 YNFKEQ. Losses at the gene ends were 2 bases for V and 2 bases for J; bases not matched to a gene: 6. The CDR3 has 15 residues. CDR3 sequence reads: CASSQTTGLAYEQYF. CDR3 in DNA: TGTGCCAGCAGCCAAACGACAGGGCTTGCCTACGAGCAGTACTTC.

The rearrangement uses TRBV7-9 and TRBJ2-7; 10 bases fit TRBD2. Germline V gene lookup returns CDR1 SEHNR and CDR2 FQNEAQ (reference sequence). V was clipped by 2 bases and J by 6 bases; unmatched bases: 7. The CDR3 has 15 amino acids. This chain's CDR3 is CASSLTGLAGVEQYF. CDR3 nucleotides: TGTGCCAGCAGCTTAACGGGTCTAGCGGGAGTCGAGCAGTACTTC.

The rearrangement joins TRBV13 to TRBJ2-1; 7 nucleotides agree with TRBD1. Germline lookup yields CDR1 PRHDT and CDR2 FYEKMQ (reference sequence). V lost 5 bases, J lost 6 bases, and 4 bases stayed unmatched. The CDR3 length is 13 residues. CDR3 DNA: TGTGCCAGCAGCACGACAGGGTCCAATGAGCAGTTCTTC. It codes for CASSTTGSNEQFF.

The chain couples TRBV7-2 to TRBJ1-1; 7 bases map to TRBD1. Germline values: CDR1 SGHTA, CDR2 FQGNSA. The J segment lost 4 bases and the V segment lost 3 bases, leaving 5 bases of the junction unmatched. CDR3 length equals 14 residues. The CDR3 DNA reads TGTGCCAGCAGCTTGACAGGGATGGGCACTGAAGCTTTCTTT. Translating gives CASSLTGMGTEAFF.

The V call is TRBV10-3, the J call TRBJ1-5, with TRBD1 matching over 7 bases. V was pared by 2 bases and J by 0 bases, with 1 base of the junction left unmatched. CDR3 length: 15 residues. From germline, CDR1 is ENHRY and CDR2 SYGVKD. CDR3: CAISEGQASNQPQHF. The CDR3 DNA reads as TGTGCCATCAGTGAGGGACAGGCTAGCAATCAGCCCCAGCATTTT.

Only a few counts were recorded for this clone. The V call is TRBV6-5, the J call TRBJ2-1; 11 nucleotides match TRBD2. J gave up 4 bases and V 6 bases, and 5 bases lay outside the gene matches. Germline CDR1 reads MNHEY; CDR2 reads SVGAGI. This CDR3 is 15 amino acids long. CDR3 DNA: TGTGCCAGCAGCTCCGGGACTAGCGGTTACAATGAGCAGTTCTTC. The encoded protein is CASSSGTSGYNEQFF.

J is TRBJ2-5 and V is TRBV27; tentatively, D is TRBD2 (5 bases). V gave up 6 bases and J gave up 4 bases, with 18 bases separating them. In germline, CDR1 is MNHEY, CDR2 SMNVEV (reference sequence). CDR3 length equals 15 residues. CDR3: CASSPDRMGRETQYF. Here the CDR3 DNA reads TGTGCCAGCAGCCCGGACCGTATGGGGAGAGAGACCCAGTACTTC.

The gene calls are TRBV6-1 and TRBJ1-1, with 10 bases matching TRBD1. CDR3 length equals 15 residues. Trimming took 4 bases from V and 9 from J; bases not matched to a gene: 11. Looked up from germline, CDR1 is MNHNS and CDR2 is SASEGT. This CDR3 reads CASSALGQGRSKAFF. The CDR3 bases are TGTGCCAGCAGTGCTCTGGGACAGGGGAGAAGTAAAGCTTTCTTT.

This clone was observed a few times. The rearrangement joins TRBV6-6 to TRBJ1-5; D remains unclear. V was trimmed by 0 bases and J by 2 bases, leaving 11 bases between them. The CDR3 is 16 residues long. Germline V gives CDR1 MNHNY, CDR2 SVGAGI (reference sequence). CDR3: CASSYSARKGNQPQHF. Written as DNA, the CDR3 is TGTGCCAGCAGTTACTCCGCGAGGAAAGGCAATCAGCCCCAGCATTTT.

The rearrangement joins TRBV27 to TRBJ2-1; possibly TRBD2 for D (6 bases). V was cut by 6 bases and J by 2 bases, with 14 bases left in between. The germline CDR1 and CDR2 sequences are MNHEY and SMNVEV (reference sequence). The CDR3 contains 15 residues. The CDR3, as DNA: TGTGCCAGCAGGCCTTGGCGGGGAGCCTACAATGAGCAGTTCTTC. Protein sequence: CASRPWRGAYNEQFF.

The chain uses TRBV29-1 and TRBJ1-2; weak D call: TRBD1 (5 bases). This CDR3 is 12 amino acids long. Germline V CDR1 and CDR2: SQVTM, ANQGSEA. V was shortened by 2 bases and J by 8 bases, with 12 bases between the two germline ends. CDR3 sequence reads: CSVEWGLVGYTF. The CDR3 bases are TGCAGCGTTGAATGGGGCTTGGTGGGCTACACCTTC.